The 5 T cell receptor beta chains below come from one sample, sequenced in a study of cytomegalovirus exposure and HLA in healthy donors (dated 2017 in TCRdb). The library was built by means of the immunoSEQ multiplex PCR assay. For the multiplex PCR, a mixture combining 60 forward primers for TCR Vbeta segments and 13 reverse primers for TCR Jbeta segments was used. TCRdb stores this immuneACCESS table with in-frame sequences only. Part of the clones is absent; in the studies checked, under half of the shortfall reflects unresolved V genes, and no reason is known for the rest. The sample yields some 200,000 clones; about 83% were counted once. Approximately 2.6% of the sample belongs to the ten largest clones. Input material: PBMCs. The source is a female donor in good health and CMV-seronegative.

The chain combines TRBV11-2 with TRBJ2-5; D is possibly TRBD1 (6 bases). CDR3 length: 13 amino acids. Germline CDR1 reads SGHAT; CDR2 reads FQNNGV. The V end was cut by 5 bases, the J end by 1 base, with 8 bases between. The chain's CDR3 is CASSADSQETQYF. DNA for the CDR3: TGTGCCAGCAGCGCGGACAGCCAAGAGACCCAGTACTTC.

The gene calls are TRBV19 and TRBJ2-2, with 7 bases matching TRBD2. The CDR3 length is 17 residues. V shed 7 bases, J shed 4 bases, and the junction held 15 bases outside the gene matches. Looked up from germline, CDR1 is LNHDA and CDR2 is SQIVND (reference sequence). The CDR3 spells CASMRERSNRGTGELFF. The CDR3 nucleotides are TGTGCCAGTATGCGGGAGAGGAGCAATCGGGGCACCGGGGAGCTGTTTTTT.

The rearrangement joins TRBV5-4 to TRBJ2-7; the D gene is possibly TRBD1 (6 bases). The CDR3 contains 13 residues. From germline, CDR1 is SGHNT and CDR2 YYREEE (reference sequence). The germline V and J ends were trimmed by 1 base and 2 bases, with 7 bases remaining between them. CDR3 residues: CASSLTGTYEQYF. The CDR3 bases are TGTGCCAGCAGCTTGACAGGGACCTACGAGCAGTACTTC.

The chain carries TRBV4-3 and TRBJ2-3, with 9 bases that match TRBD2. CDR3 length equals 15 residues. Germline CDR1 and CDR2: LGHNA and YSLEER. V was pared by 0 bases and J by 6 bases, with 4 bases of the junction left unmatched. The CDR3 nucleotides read TGCGCCAGCAGCCAAGAGGGTAGCGGGAGTGATACGCAGTATTTT. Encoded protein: CASSQEGSGSDTQYF.

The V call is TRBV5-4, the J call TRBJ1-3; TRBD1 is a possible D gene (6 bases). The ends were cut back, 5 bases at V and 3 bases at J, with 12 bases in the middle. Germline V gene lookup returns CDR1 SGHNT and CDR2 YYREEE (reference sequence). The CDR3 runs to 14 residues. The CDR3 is CASSRQGNGNTIYF. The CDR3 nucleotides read TGTGCCAGCAGTCGGCAGGGGAATGGAAACACCATATATTTT.